This TCR beta chain was observed in a study of shared clonotypes between healthy human individuals. Study-wide findings and caveats: Sharing of clonotypes among donors was expected to vary with sequencing depth.

V shed 1 base, J shed 0 bases, and the junction held 2 bases outside the gene matches. The CDR3 is made up of 17 amino acids. The germline CDR1 and CDR2 sequences are SGHTA and FQGNSA. The repertoire was sequenced with immunoSEQ multiplex PCR; TCRdb's copy has only in-frame clones and lacks some. The repertoire holds 1.4 million or so clones, approximately 98.5% seen once, with roughly 0.35% in the top ten. This clone was counted a single time. Its antigen is still unknown. Material for sequencing was naive CD4+ T cells sorted from blood. Indicated subset: CD45RA+ positively selected. The sequence derives from a man aged 25 to 45 in good health. The J gene is TRBJ2-3, the V gene TRBV7-2; 12 nucleotides agree with TRBD2. This chain's CDR3 is CASSLEGLAGSTDTQYF. CDR3 DNA: TGTGCCAGCAGCTTAGAGGGACTAGCGGGTAGCACAGATACGCAGTATTTT.